This entry describes one T cell receptor beta chain. The sample originates from a study of blood T cell repertoires in COVID-19. In the study's own analysis: Researchers report that nucleated cell counts were estimated from reference gene primer amplification. Sequenced by immunoSEQ multiplex PCR; TCRdb stores in-frame clones only, minus some. Clone size and V and J calls were adopted from that table, with D and trimming inferred from the DNA. The repertoire holds about 56,000 clones, with around 84% as singletons. CDR3 length equals 16 residues. Germline V gene data show CDR1 as SEHNR and CDR2 as FQNEAQ (reference sequence). The ends lost 5 bases at V and 6 bases at J; junction bases unmatched: 14.

Material: peripheral blood. The receptor was derived from a woman aged 80 or over with acute or convalescent COVID-19. The rearrangement joins TRBV7-9 to TRBJ2-3, with 7 bases identical to TRBD2. This CDR3 is CASSPSWSGVVDTQYF. DNA of the CDR3: TGTGCCAGCAGCCCAAGTTGGAGCGGGGTAGTGGATACGCAGTATTTT.